This TCR beta chain was observed in a study of blood T cells in healthy people across ages. There are 13 residues in the CDR3. Looked up from germline, CDR1 is ENHRY and CDR2 is SYGVKD. V shed 10 bases, J shed 2 bases, and the junction held 6 bases outside the gene matches. Points on this clonotype: Its specificity is unknown.

General observations from the study: Comparison with aged donors showed that long-lived donors had more naive CD4+ cells and higher diversity.

A sample-barcoded 5' primer and a J-beta primer mix were used in a second PCR of roughly 6 to 11 cycles. Each cDNA molecule received a tag from a template-switch adaptor that had 12 random nucleotides. MiXCR was run by TCRdb on the 5' RACE reads, yielding one entry per CDR3 protein. This table has hundreds of thousands of distinct CDR3 sequences, 45% to 65% appearing once. V is TRBV10-3 and J is TRBJ1-1, with 8 bases fitting TRBD1. The sequence was obtained from a man in his 60s in good health. Input material: blood. CDR3 DNA sequence: TGTGCCACTGCTGGACAGGGAAACACTGAAGCTTTCTTT. It encodes CATAGQGNTEAFF.